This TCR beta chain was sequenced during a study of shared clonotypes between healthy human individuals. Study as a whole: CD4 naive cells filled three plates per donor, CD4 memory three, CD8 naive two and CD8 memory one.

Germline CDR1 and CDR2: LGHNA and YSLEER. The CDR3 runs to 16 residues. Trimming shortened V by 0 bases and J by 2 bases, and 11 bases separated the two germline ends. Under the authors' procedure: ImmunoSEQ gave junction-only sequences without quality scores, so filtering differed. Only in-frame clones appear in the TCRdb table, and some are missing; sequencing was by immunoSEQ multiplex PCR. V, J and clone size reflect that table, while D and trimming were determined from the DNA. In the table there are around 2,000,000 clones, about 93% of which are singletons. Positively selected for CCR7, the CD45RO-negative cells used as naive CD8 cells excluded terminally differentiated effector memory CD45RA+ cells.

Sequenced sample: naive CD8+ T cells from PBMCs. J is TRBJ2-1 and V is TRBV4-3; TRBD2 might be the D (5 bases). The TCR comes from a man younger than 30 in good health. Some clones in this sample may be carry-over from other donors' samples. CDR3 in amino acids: CASSQEGAGPYNEQFF. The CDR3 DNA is TGCGCCAGCAGCCAAGAGGGTGCGGGCCCCTACAATGAGCAGTTCTTC.